The following is a T cell receptor (beta chain) sequence with its context. No antigen is known for it. V lost 1 base, J lost 4 bases, and 7 bases lay in between. Germline assignment: CDR1 SGHTA and CDR2 FQGNSA. This CDR3 comprises 13 residues. All the patients suffered relapse after autologous stem cell transplantation, and brentuximab vedotin exposure differed. Using immunoSEQ multiplex PCR, the repertoire was profiled, and TCRdb retains in-frame clones only, with some absent. The sample includes 130,000 to 150,000 clones, less than 80% of them seen just once. This sample was taken from a study of PD-1 blockade in classical Hodgkin lymphoma. Study-level points and caveats: There was a significant rise in CD4+ TCR diversity by C4D1, with no such rise for CD8+. Diminished baseline TCR diversity has been reported in newly diagnosed patients relative to healthy donors.

The chain recombines TRBV7-2 with TRBJ1-2, with D uncertain. The clonotype comes from a human donor with classical Hodgkin lymphoma. This specimen consisted of peripheral blood mononuclear cells (PBMCs), obtained before the second cycle of nivolumab. DNA of the CDR3: TGTGCCAGCAGCTTAGGGGGAACCTATGGCTACACCTTC. This translates into CASSLGGTYGYTF.